Each of the 13 T cell receptor beta chains below was sequenced from the same sample in a study of OX40 agonist ivuxolimab in advanced cancers. Method: immunoSEQ multiplex PCR; TCRdb's copy keeps in-frame clones and lacks some. This sample has fewer than 75,000 clones; about 88% occur once, and the top ten carry about 0.77%. The specimen comprised CD4+ or CD8+ T cells sorted from blood, sampled in a trial of the OX40 agonist ivuxolimab. These receptors were obtained from an adult with an advanced solid tumor such as melanoma, head and neck, liver or kidney cancer.

This chain connects TRBV10-1 to TRBJ1-2; D is undetermined. Germline values: CDR1 WNHNN, CDR2 SYGVQD (reference sequence). Trimming shortened V by 2 bases and J by 2 bases, and 6 bases separated the two germline ends. This CDR3 spans 13 amino acids. The CDR3 reads CASSEDGNYGYTF. The DNA for the CDR3 is TGCGCCAGCAGTGAGGATGGCAACTATGGCTACACCTTC.

J is TRBJ1-6 and V is TRBV30; perhaps TRBD1 as D (5 bases). This CDR3 has 12 residues. Germline CDR1 reads GTSNPN; CDR2 reads SVGIG (reference sequence). Trimming cost V 4 bases and J 15 bases, with 16 bases left between them. The CDR3 loop is CAWTGTKTLLHF. CDR3 bases: TGTGCCTGGACCGGGACTAAAACTCTCCTCCACTTT.

This rearrangement joins TRBV25-1 to TRBJ1-6; 9 nucleotides match TRBD1. This CDR3 is built from 15 residues. V lost 4 bases to trimming and J lost 8 bases; unmatched junction nucleotides: 6. Germline CDR1 is MGHDK and CDR2 is SYGVNS. The CDR3 here is CASSADRGLYSPLHF. CDR3 DNA: TGTGCCAGCAGTGCGGACAGGGGTTTGTATTCACCCCTCCACTTT.

This clone turned up a few times. The chain uses TRBV13 and TRBJ2-3; D is unclear. This CDR3 has 15 residues. Per the germline V gene, CDR1 is PRHDT and CDR2 is FYEKMQ (reference sequence). Trimming shortened V by 3 bases and J by 2 bases, and 12 bases separated the two germline ends. The CDR3 nucleotides read TGTGCCAGCAGCTTGAGAGCTACTGTCACAGATACGCAGTATTTT. It yields the protein CASSLRATVTDTQYF. Together with reference TRBV13 and TRBJ2-3, the CDR3 gives the full variable domain: AAGVIQSPRHLIKEKRETATLKCYPIPRHDTVYWYQQGPGQDPQFLISFYEKMQSDKGSIPDRFSAQQFSDYHSELNMSSLELGDSALYFCASSLRATVTDTQYFGPGTRLTVL.

V usage is TRBV29-1 and J usage is TRBJ2-2, with D hard to call. Trimming took 4 bases from V and 6 from J, leaving 6 bases between them. This CDR3 has 11 amino acids. Germline assignment: CDR1 SQVTM and CDR2 ANQGSEA. The CDR3 spells CSVGLAGELFF. In nucleotides, the CDR3 is TGCAGCGTTGGGTTGGCCGGGGAGCTGTTTTTT.

In DNA, the CDR3 is TGTGCCTGGGGACAGGGGTATGGCTACACCTTC. This codes for CAWGQGYGYTF. The chain combines TRBV30 with TRBJ1-2, with 9 bases fitting TRBD1. The CDR3 is 11 amino acids. V shed 5 bases and J 5 bases; nucleotides not matched to a gene: 0. In germline, CDR1 is GTSNPN, CDR2 SVGIG (reference sequence).

The chain couples TRBV27 to TRBJ2-1; D unclear. Trimming took off 1 base at V and 5 bases at J, with 12 bases between the two ends. Germline V gives CDR1 MNHEY, CDR2 SMNVEV (reference sequence). The CDR3 is made up of 15 amino acids. The CDR3 region is CASSLYFDSNNEQFF. CDR3 DNA: TGTGCCAGCAGTTTATATTTCGACTCAAACAATGAGCAGTTCTTC.

The chain employs TRBV10-1 and TRBJ2-5; D ambiguous. The assigned J gene may be wrong: the sequence end matches TRBJ2-7 better. This CDR3 region has 12 residues. Germline CDR1 WNHNN, CDR2 SYGVQD (reference sequence). The CDR3 loop is CASSDGAYEQYF. CDR3 coding DNA: TGCGCCAGCAGTGACGGAGCCTACGAGCAGTACTTC.

This clone was seen just once. The rearrangement links TRBV5-4 to TRBJ1-5; the D gene is possibly TRBD1 (5 bases). The CDR3 is 16 amino acids. V dropped 4 bases and J dropped 3 bases, with 17 bases sitting between them. Germline V CDR1 and CDR2: SGHNT, YYREEE (reference sequence). The CDR3 bases are TGTGCCAGCAGCCTAACCCCAGACAGTTTCAATCAGCCCCAGCATTTT. Residues: CASSLTPDSFNQPQHF.

This clone was picked up one time. The rearrangement uses TRBV6-6 and TRBJ1-4; possibly TRBD1 for D (5 bases). Trimming took 5 bases from V and 10 from J, leaving 14 bases between them. The germline gives CDR1 MNHNY, CDR2 SVGAGI (reference sequence). The CDR3 is 13 amino acids. CDR3 amino acids: CASSGNRDGKLFF. In DNA form, the CDR3 reads TGTGCCAGCAGTGGGAACCGGGACGGAAAACTGTTTTTT.

The V and J genes are TRBV18 and TRBJ2-3; D remains ambiguous. Germline V lookup: CDR1 KGHSH, CDR2 LQKENI. CDR3 length: 14 residues. V was shortened by 3 bases and J by 2 bases, with 9 bases between the two germline ends. The CDR3 nucleotides are TGTGCCAGCTCACCGTCCGGAAACACAGATACGCAGTATTTT. This translates into CASSPSGNTDTQYF.

About this clone: Other DNA sequences in this specimen translate into the identical CDR3. The chain carries TRBV18 and TRBJ1-4, with a weak D call TRBD1 (5 bases). The CDR3 is 13 residues long. From germline, CDR1 is KGHSH and CDR2 LQKENI. Trimming removed 5 bases from V and 5 bases from J, with 9 bases in between. Here the CDR3 DNA reads TGTGCCAGCTCAGATCAGGGAAATGAAAAACTGTTTTTT. Encoded protein: CASSDQGNEKLFF.

The genes are TRBV19 and TRBJ2-6; D is perhaps TRBD2 (6 bases). Germline V gene data show CDR1 as LNHDA and CDR2 as SQIVND (reference sequence). V was clipped by 10 bases and J by 0 bases, with 16 bases between them. This CDR3 has 16 residues. In DNA, the CDR3 is TGTGCCACTACGGGACTCCTAAACTCTGGGGCCAACGTCCTGACTTTC. It yields the protein CATTGLLNSGANVLTF.